This T cell receptor (beta chain) was profiled in a study of molecular identifiers for immune sequencing clone quantification. V was pared by 2 bases and J by 5 bases, with 16 bases between. Germline CDR1 is MDHEN and CDR2 is SYDVKM. The CDR3 extends over 15 amino acids. This clonotype was observed at least ten times. One entry per CDR3 protein, called by TCRdb with MiXCR from the PCR reads. The data show hundreds of thousands of distinct CDR3 sequences, 20% seen once. Material for sequencing was naive CD8+ T cells from blood, with Jurkat cell RNA spiked in. Described subset: FACS-sorted CD8+CD4-CCR7+CD45RA+ naive T cells. This chain joins TRBV28 and TRBJ2-7, with D tentatively TRBD1 or TRBD2 (6 bases each). The sequence derives from a human donor in good health. Some libraries in this study had Jurkat cell RNA spiked in. CDR3 nucleotides: TGTGCCAGCAGTTTAGTGGGCGGAGGGGGGAACGAGCAGTACTTC. Its translation is CASSLVGGGGNEQYF.